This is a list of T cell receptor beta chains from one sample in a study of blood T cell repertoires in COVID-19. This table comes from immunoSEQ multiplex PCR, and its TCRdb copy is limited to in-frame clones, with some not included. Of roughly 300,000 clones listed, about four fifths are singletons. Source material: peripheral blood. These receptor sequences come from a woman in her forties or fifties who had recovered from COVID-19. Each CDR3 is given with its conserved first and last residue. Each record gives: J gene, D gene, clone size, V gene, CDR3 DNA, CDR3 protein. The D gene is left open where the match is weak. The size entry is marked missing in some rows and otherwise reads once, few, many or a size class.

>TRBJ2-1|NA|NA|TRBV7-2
TGTGCCAGCACTCGATCCGGGGGTTCGTACAATGAGCAGTTCTTC
CASTRSGGSYNEQFF
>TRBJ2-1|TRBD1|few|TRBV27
TGTGCCAGCCACGGTGGGGTGGACAGGGGGCGAGGATCCTACAATGAGCAGTTCTTC
CASHGGVDRGRGSYNEQFF
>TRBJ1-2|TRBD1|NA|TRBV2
TGTGCCAGCAACTCCATAGGGGACAGGGGCACTGGCGGCTATGGCTACACCTTC
CASNSIGDRGTGGYGYTF
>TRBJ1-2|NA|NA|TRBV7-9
TGTGCCAGCAGCGGGGGCGACGACGGCTACACCTTC
CASSGGDDGYTF
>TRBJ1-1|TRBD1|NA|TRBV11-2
TGTGCCAGCAGCACTGTGACAGGGAACGCTTTCTTT
CASSTVTGNAFF
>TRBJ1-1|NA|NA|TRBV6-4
TGTGCCAGCCTCCACTACCGGACAGACACTGAAGCTTTCTTT
CASLHYRTDTEAFF
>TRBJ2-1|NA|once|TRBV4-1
TGCGCCAGCAGCCAAGAAGGAGCTAGTCGGGGTGAGCAGTTCTTC
CASSQEGASRGEQFF
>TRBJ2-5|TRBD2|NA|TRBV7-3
TGTGCCAGCAGCTTAGGCGGGCGGGAGGCCCAGTACTTC
CASSLGGREAQYF
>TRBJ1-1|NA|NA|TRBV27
TGTGCCAGCAGTTTTGCAGGGTTCACTGAAGCTTTCTTT
CASSFAGFTEAFF
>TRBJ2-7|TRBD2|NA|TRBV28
TGTGCCAGCAGTTCCCTAGCGGGAGCTCCTTGGGGCTTC
CASSSLAGAPWGF
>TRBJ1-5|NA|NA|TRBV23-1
TGCGCCAGCAGTCAAAGCGGGATTCAGCCCCAGCATTTT
CASSQSGIQPQHF
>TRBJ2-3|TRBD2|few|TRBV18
TGTGCCAGCTCACCAAAAACGCTAGCGGGAAGGCGAGGAGGCACAGATACGCAGTATTTT
CASSPKTLAGRRGGTDTQYF
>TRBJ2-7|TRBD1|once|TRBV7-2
TGTGCCAGCAGCTTAGTGACAGGGGGCGCGGCCTACGAGCAGTACTTC
CASSLVTGGAAYEQYF
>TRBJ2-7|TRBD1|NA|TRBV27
TGTGCCAGCAGTCCTTGGGACAGGAGCTCCTACGAGCAGTACTTC
CASSPWDRSSYEQYF
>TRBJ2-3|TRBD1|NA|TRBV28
TGTGCCAGCAGCCAAAGCCCGGGACAGGGGCGAGATACGCAGTATTTT
CASSQSPGQGRDTQYF
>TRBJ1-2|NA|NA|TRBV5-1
TGCGCCAGCAGCTTGGAAGGAGCTGGTGGCTACACCTTC
CASSLEGAGGYTF
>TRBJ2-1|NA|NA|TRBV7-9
TGTGCCAGCAGCATTATCCCAGGGGAGCAGTTCTTC
CASSIIPGEQFF
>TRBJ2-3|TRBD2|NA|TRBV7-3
TGTGCCAGCAGCCCCGGGACTACCACAGATACGCAGTATTTT
CASSPGTTTDTQYF
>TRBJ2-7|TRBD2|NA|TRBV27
TGTGCCAGCAGTTTGGGGGGGGGAATGTCCTACGAGCAGTACTTC
CASSLGGGMSYEQYF
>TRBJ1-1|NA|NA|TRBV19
TGTGCCAGTAGTTACCGCAAAGGAGTGAACACTGAAGCTTTCTTT
CASSYRKGVNTEAFF
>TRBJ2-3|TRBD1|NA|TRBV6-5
TGTGCCAGCAGTTACTCAGGACAGGGGCTTGGCCGGCAGTATTTT
CASSYSGQGLGRQYF
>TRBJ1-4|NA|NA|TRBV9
TGTGCCAGCAGCCCCCGCGGGGTGACTAATGAAAAACTGTTTTTT
CASSPRGVTNEKLFF
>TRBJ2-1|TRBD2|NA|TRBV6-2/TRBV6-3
TGTGCCAGCAGTTTCTTAGCGGGAGGCAGCGATGAGCAGTTCTTC
CASSFLAGGSDEQFF
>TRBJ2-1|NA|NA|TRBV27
TGTGCCAGCAGTTTATCGATTACGGAGATGGCCAATGAGCAGTTCTTC
CASSLSITEMANEQFF
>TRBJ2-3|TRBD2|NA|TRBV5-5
TGTGCCAGCAGCTTCCTAGCGGGGGGAACCACAGATACGCAGTATTTT
CASSFLAGGTTDTQYF
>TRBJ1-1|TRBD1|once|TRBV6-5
TGTGCCAGCAGTTACGGGACAGATCTGAACACTGAAGCTTTCTTT
CASSYGTDLNTEAFF
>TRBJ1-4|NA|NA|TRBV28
TGTGCCAGCAGTTCGACAGTTCCGGCGGAAAAACTGTTTTTT
CASSSTVPAEKLFF
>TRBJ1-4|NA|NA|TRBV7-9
TGTGCCAGCAGCTTAGTCCGGCTATCCACCCCGGGGGATGAAAAACTGTTTTTT
CASSLVRLSTPGDEKLFF
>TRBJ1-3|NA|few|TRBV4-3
TGCGCCAGCAGCTTCTCGGTGGAGTCTGGAAACACCATATATTTT
CASSFSVESGNTIYF
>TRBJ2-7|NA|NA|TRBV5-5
TGTGCCAGCAGCCCGGCTGGTGGTGGGCTGTACGAGCAGTACTTC
CASSPAGGGLYEQYF
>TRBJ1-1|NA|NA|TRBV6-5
TGTGCCAGCAGCGAGGGGGGGGGCGCGAGGACTGAAGCTTTCTTT
CASSEGGGARTEAFF
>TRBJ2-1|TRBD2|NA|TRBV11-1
TGTGCCAGCAGCTTTGGGGTAGCGGGGGGCCTCAATGAGCAGTTCTTC
CASSFGVAGGLNEQFF
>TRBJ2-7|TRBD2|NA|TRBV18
TGTGCCAGCTCACCACCGGGTTTTCGGGAGGCCTACGAGCAGTACTTC
CASSPPGFREAYEQYF
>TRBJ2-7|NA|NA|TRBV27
TGTGCCAGCAGTTTAGGAGGGAATTTTAACGAGCAGTACTTC
CASSLGGNFNEQYF
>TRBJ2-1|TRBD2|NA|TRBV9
TGTGCCAGCAGCCGCTCGGGGGGGCAGTCCTACAATGAGCAGTTCTTC
CASSRSGGQSYNEQFF
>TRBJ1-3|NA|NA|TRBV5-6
TGTGCCAGCACCCGGACAGTTATCTCTGGAAACACCATATATTTT
CASTRTVISGNTIYF
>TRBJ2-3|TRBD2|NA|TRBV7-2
TGTGCCAGCAGCCCCCTCGGCGTGGGGGGGTACGGTACGCAGTATTTT
CASSPLGVGGYGTQYF
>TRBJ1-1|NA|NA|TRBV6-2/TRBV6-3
TGTGCCAGCAGTTACCCTAACAGGGTACCTGAAGCTTTCTTT
CASSYPNRVPEAFF
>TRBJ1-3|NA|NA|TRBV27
TGTGCCAGCAGTTTGGCAGGGGAAGGAAACACCATATATTTT
CASSLAGEGNTIYF
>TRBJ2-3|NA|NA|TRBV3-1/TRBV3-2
TGTGCCAGCAGCCAAGCTTATACTGTTGGTCTCCACACAGATACGCAGTATTTT
CASSQAYTVGLHTDTQYF
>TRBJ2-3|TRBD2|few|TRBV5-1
TGCGCCAGCAGCTTGGTAGCGGGGAGCACAGATACGCAGTATTTT
CASSLVAGSTDTQYF
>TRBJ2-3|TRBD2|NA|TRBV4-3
TGCGCCAGCAGTCTCGGGGGGGCGTGGGATACGCAGTATTTT
CASSLGGAWDTQYF
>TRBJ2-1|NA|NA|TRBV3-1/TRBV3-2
TGTGCCAGCAGGCCCCTACAGGGTGAGCAGTTCTTC
CASRPLQGEQFF
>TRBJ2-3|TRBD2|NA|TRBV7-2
TGTGCCAGCAGCTTCCGTCTAGCGGGGAGCACAGATACGCAGTATTTT
CASSFRLAGSTDTQYF
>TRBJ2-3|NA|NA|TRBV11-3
TGTGCCAGCAGCTTTTTCAGGGGTGCAGATACGCAGTATTTT
CASSFFRGADTQYF
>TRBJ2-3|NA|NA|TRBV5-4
TGTGCCAGCAGCTTGGGCCAGAACACAGATACGCAGTATTTT
CASSLGQNTDTQYF
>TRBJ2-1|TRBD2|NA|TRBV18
TGTGCCAGCTCAAATAGCGGGGGTATGGCGGGGAGCTACAATGAGCAGTTCTTC
CASSNSGGMAGSYNEQFF
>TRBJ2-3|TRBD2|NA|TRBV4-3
TGCGCCAGCAGCCAAGATCGAGGCGGGAGAGGCCCGGGTTTAGATACGCAGTATTTT
CASSQDRGGRGPGLDTQYF
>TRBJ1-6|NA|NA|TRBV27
TGTGCCAGCCAGAGAGGGAGTCTGGATTCACCCCTCCACTTT
CASQRGSLDSPLHF
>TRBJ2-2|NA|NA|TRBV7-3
TGTGCCAGCAGCTTAAACAGCCAAGGGAACACCGGGGAGCTGTTTTTT
CASSLNSQGNTGELFF
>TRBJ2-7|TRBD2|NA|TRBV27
TGTGCCAGCAGCCCCGTTACGGCGGGAGGCTACGAGCAGTACTTC
CASSPVTAGGYEQYF
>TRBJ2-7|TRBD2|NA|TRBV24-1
TGTGCCACCAGTGACCCTAGCGGGGATAGCTCCTACGAGCAGTACTTC
CATSDPSGDSSYEQYF
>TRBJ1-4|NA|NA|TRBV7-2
TGTGCCAGCAGCTTGGGGGCGAGGGGTGAAAAACTGTTTTTT
CASSLGARGEKLFF
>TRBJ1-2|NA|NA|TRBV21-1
TGTGCCAGCGTTCGGACAGAGAACTATGGCTACACCTTC
CASVRTENYGYTF
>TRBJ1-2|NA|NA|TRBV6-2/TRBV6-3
TGTGCCAGCAGTCCGGAAGACAGCACCTATGGCTACACCTTC
CASSPEDSTYGYTF